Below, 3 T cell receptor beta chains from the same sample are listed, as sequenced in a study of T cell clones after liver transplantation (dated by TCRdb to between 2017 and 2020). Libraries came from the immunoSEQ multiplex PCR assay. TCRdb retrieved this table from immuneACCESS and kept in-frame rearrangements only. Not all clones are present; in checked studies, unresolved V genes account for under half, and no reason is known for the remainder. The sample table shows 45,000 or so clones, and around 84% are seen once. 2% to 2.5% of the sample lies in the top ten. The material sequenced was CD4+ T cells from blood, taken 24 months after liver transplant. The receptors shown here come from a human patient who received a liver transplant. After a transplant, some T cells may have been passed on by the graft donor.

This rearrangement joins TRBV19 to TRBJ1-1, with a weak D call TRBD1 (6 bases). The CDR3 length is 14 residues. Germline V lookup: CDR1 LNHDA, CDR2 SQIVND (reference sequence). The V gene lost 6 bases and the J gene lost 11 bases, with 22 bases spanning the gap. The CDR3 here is CASRKRDGDQGAFF. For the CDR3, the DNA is TGTGCCAGTAGGAAACGGGACGGGGACCAGGGGGCTTTCTTT.

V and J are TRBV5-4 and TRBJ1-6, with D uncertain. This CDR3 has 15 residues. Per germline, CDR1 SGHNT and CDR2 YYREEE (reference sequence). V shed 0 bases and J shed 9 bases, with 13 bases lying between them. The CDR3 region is CASSLVPPEASPLHF. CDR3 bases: TGTGCCAGCAGCTTGGTTCCGCCGGAGGCTTCACCCCTCCACTTT.

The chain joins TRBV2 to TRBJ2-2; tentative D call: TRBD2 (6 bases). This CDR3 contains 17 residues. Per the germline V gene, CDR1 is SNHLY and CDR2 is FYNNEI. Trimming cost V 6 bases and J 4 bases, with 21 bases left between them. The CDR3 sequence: CASRAGRGGTFTGELFF. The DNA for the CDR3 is TGTGCCAGCAGGGCCGGGCGGGGAGGTACCTTCACCGGGGAGCTGTTTTTT.